The 23 T cell receptor beta chains below come from one sample, sequenced in a study of blood T cells in healthy people across ages. A second about 7 to 11 cycle PCR used barcoded and J-beta primers. TCRdb ran MiXCR on the 5' RACE reads and lists one entry per CDR3 protein. The data contain hundreds of thousands of distinct CDR3 sequences, about 55% of them singletons. Sequencing input: blood. Every receptor here comes from a man older than 75 in good health.

This chain links TRBV3-1 with TRBJ1-2, with no clear D. The CDR3 runs 14 residues. The germline V and J ends were trimmed by 0 bases and 2 bases, with 7 bases remaining between them. Germline V lookup: CDR1 LGHDT, CDR2 YNNKEL (reference sequence). The CDR3 nucleotides read TGTGCCAGCAGCCAAGATGCGCTGAACTATGGCTACACCTTC. Its protein is CASSQDALNYGYTF.

V and J are TRBV5-1 and TRBJ2-5; D call uncertain. CDR1 and CDR2 from the germline V gene are SGHRS and YFSETQ. V gave up 0 bases and J gave up 5 bases, with 14 bases separating them. This CDR3 is 15 amino acids long. Here the CDR3 DNA reads TGCGCCAGCAGCTTGGCCGGTCAAACGTCCGAGACCCAGTACTTC. Translation gives CASSLAGQTSETQYF.

The CDR3 nucleotides are TGTGCCAGCAGCCAAGTTTCGGTTGGTGAGCAGTTCTTC. This codes for CASSQVSVGEQFF. V gene TRBV14 combines with J gene TRBJ2-1; D is unclear. The CDR3 has 13 amino acids. Germline V CDR1 and CDR2: SGHDN, FVKESK. V was clipped by 1 base and J by 9 bases, with 10 bases between them.

The sample holds a few counts of this clonotype. The chain couples TRBV7-9 to TRBJ2-1, with 9 bases identical to TRBD2. Trimming removed 5 bases from V and 0 bases from J; junction bases left unmatched: 5. This CDR3 has 16 amino acids. Germline V gene sequence: CDR1 SEHNR, CDR2 FQNEAQ (reference sequence). The CDR3 DNA sequence: TGTGCCAGCAGCCCATTTAGCGGGAGCTCCTACAATGAGCAGTTCTTC. The encoded protein is CASSPFSGSSYNEQFF.

This clonotype came up many times. The chain has TRBV12-3 or TRBV12-4 and TRBJ2-3; 8 bases match TRBD1. With V trimmed by 6 bases and J by 4 bases, 6 bases remained unmatched. This CDR3 has 14 residues. The CDR3 DNA sequence: TGTGCCAGCAGCCGCGACAGGGGATCAGATACGCAGTATTTT. This sequence encodes CASSRDRGSDTQYF.

The gene calls are TRBV12-3 or TRBV12-4 and TRBJ2-5; TRBD1 aligns across 8 bases. The CDR3 has 16 amino acids. The junction had 19 bases not matched to a gene; V was cut back by 5 bases and J by 11 bases. The CDR3 region is CASSPPRDRPGNEQYF. CDR3 sequence (DNA): TGTGCCAGCAGTCCCCCCCGGGACAGGCCGGGGAATGAGCAGTACTTC.

The rearrangement uses TRBV20-1 and TRBJ2-1; 7 bases align to TRBD2. This CDR3 has 14 residues. Looked up from germline, CDR1 is DFQATT and CDR2 is SNEGSKA (reference sequence). The trim removed 2 bases at V and 6 bases at J, leaving 7 bases unmatched. This CDR3 is CSARSTSISNEQFF. For the CDR3, the DNA is TGCAGTGCTAGATCGACTAGCATCTCCAATGAGCAGTTCTTC.

This rearrangement joins TRBV11-3 to TRBJ2-5; D perhaps matches TRBD1 (6 bases). The CDR3 loop spans 13 amino acids. Trimming removed 5 bases from V and 7 bases from J, with 14 bases in between. Germline-derived CDR1 and CDR2 are SGHNT and YENEEA. CDR3 amino acids: CASSVDRQGTQYF. DNA for the CDR3: TGTGCCAGCAGCGTCGACAGGCAGGGGACCCAGTACTTC.

A few counts support this clonotype. The CDR3 sequence is CSVRRGNEQYF. For the CDR3, the DNA is TGCAGCGTCCGCAGGGGTAATGAGCAGTACTTC. V is TRBV29-1 and J is TRBJ2-7; weak D call: TRBD1 (6 bases). Germline-derived CDR1 and CDR2 are SQVTM and ANQGSEA. There are 11 residues in the CDR3. V shed 6 bases and J shed 7 bases, with 13 bases lying between them.

The rearrangement uses TRBV25-1 and TRBJ2-3; 7 bases line up with TRBD2. This CDR3 contains 14 residues. The germline gives CDR1 MGHDK, CDR2 SYGVNS. V dropped 7 bases and J dropped 3; count of bases not matched to a gene: 7. Here the CDR3 DNA reads TGTGCCAGCAATTGGGGGGGAGGGACAGATACGCAGTATTTT. It yields the protein CASNWGGGTDTQYF.

The CDR3 DNA is TGTGCCTGGAGTAAAGCGGGGGCCGGCAGATACGCGTATTTT. Translation gives CAWSKAGAGRYAYF. V and J are TRBV30 and TRBJ2-3, with TRBD2 matching over 8 bases. With 2 bases clipped from V and 14 bases from J, the junction kept 15 bases outside the gene matches. The length of the CDR3 is 14 residues. The germline gives CDR1 GTSNPN, CDR2 SVGIG (reference sequence).

This chain joins TRBV5-1 and TRBJ2-5, with 9 bases matching TRBD1. V was clipped by 3 bases and J by 1 base; unmatched bases: 10. The germline CDR1 and CDR2 sequences are SGHRS and YFSETQ. This CDR3 has 17 residues. CDR3 sequence: CASSSSLDRGPQETQYF. In DNA, the CDR3 is TGCGCCAGCAGCTCAAGCCTGGACAGGGGACCCCAAGAGACCCAGTACTTC. Looking up the rest from reference TRBV5-1 and TRBJ2-5 gives the full variable domain: KAGVTQTPRYLIKTRGQQVTLSCSPISGHRSVSWYQQTPGQGLQFLFEYFSETQRNKGNFPGRFSGRQFSNSRSEMNVSTLELGDSALYLCASSSSLDRGPQETQYFGPGTRLLVL.

Remarks on this clonotype: A read error may produce the germline difference seen at one junction end. The chain employs TRBV6-5 and TRBJ2-5, with a weak D call TRBD1 (5 bases). The CDR3 has 12 amino acids. Germline V lookup: CDR1 MNHEY, CDR2 SVGAGI. Here the CDR3 reads CVSSSTAETQYF. The CDR3 DNA reads as TGTGTCAGCAGTTCGACAGCAGAGACCCAGTACTTC.

In this sample, this clonotype turned up a few times. The J gene is TRBJ2-4, the V gene TRBV12-3 or TRBV12-4; 8 nucleotides line up with TRBD2. J gave up 12 bases and V 8 bases, and 18 bases lay outside the gene matches. The CDR3 runs to 15 residues. CDR3 sequence (DNA): TGTGCCAGCTCCGAGACCCTGAAGCGGGAGCGTCGTCAGTACTTC. Its translation: CASSETLKRERRQYF.

The rearrangement links TRBV5-6 to TRBJ2-4; either TRBD1 or TRBD2 may fit D (5 bases each). The DNA end is more similar to TRBJ2-5, so the J call may be wrong. This CDR3 has 15 residues. Germline values: CDR1 SGHDT, CDR2 YYEEEE. The CDR3: CASSLGDPRRETQYF. CDR3 bases: TGTGCCAGCAGCTTAGGGGACCCACGCCGGGAGACCCAGTACTTC.

Remarks on this clonotype: One junction end disagrees with the germline gene, perhaps due to a read error. CDR3 residues: CASSREREPYNKQFF. The CDR3 DNA reads TGTGCCAGCAGCCGAGAGCGGGAACCCTACAATAAGCAGTTCTTC. The V gene is TRBV4-2, the J gene TRBJ2-1, with 7 bases that match TRBD2. CDR1 and CDR2 from the germline V gene are LGHNA and YNFKEQ. CDR3 length: 15 residues.

A few counts support this clonotype. The V and J genes are TRBV5-1 and TRBJ2-5, with D perhaps given as TRBD1 or TRBD2 (6 bases each). There are 16 residues in the CDR3. The V gene lost 4 bases and the J gene lost 4 bases, with 20 bases spanning the gap. Germline loops: CDR1 SGHRS, CDR2 YFSETQ. The CDR3 DNA reads TGCGCCAGCAGCCGCTCCGGGGGCATTGGGGGAGAGACCCAGTACTTC. Encoded protein: CASSRSGGIGGETQYF.

This rearrangement joins TRBV7-3 to TRBJ1-1, with TRBD1 matching over 7 bases. This CDR3 is built from 13 residues. V lost 5 bases, J lost 5 bases, and 5 bases stayed unmatched. Looked up from germline, CDR1 is SGHTA and CDR2 is FQGTGA. The CDR3 sequence: CASSTSGGTEAFF. The CDR3 nucleotides are TGTGCCAGCAGCACCTCAGGGGGGACTGAAGCTTTCTTT.

Ten or more counts support this clonotype. V and J are TRBV20-1 and TRBJ2-5, with D perhaps TRBD2 (6 bases). CDR1 is DFQATT and CDR2 is SNEGSKA in the germline V gene (reference sequence). Trimming left V 5 bases short and J 5 bases short, with 18 bases between. The CDR3 runs 14 residues. The CDR3 sequence is CSAPSVGGGETQYF. CDR3 bases: TGCAGTGCTCCGTCCGTGGGGGGTGGCGAGACCCAGTACTTC.

The V call is TRBV20-1, the J call TRBJ2-1; tentatively, D is TRBD1 (6 bases). This CDR3 spans 17 amino acids. V was clipped by 0 bases and J by 0 bases, with 15 bases between them. Germline V gene lookup returns CDR1 DFQATT and CDR2 SNEGSKA (reference sequence). The CDR3 bases are TGCAGTGCTAGAGAAGTGCGCGGACAGAGCTCCTACAATGAGCAGTTCTTC. Amino acid sequence: CSAREVRGQSSYNEQFF.

The V gene is TRBV7-9, the J gene TRBJ2-1; 10 nucleotides align to TRBD1. CDR3 length: 13 residues. Trimming at V came to 8 bases and at J to 8 bases, leaving 6 bases not matched to a gene. Looked up from germline, CDR1 is SEHNR and CDR2 is FQNEAQ (reference sequence). CDR3 DNA sequence: TGTGCCAGCCCCGGGACAGGGGTCCATGAGCAGTTCTTC. Translated, it gives CASPGTGVHEQFF.

The chain has TRBV9 and TRBJ1-2; TRBD1 matches 7 bases. The germline V gene encodes CDR1 SGDLS and CDR2 YYNGEE. V dropped 2 bases and J dropped 4; count of bases not matched to a gene: 8. The CDR3 length is 15 residues. CDR3 in amino acids: CASSVDGQASYGYTF. In DNA, the CDR3 is TGTGCCAGCAGCGTGGACGGACAGGCTAGCTATGGCTACACCTTC.

This rearrangement joins TRBV20-1 to TRBJ2-1, with TRBD1 identical over 8 bases. The CDR3 has 16 amino acids. The ends lost 4 bases at V and 0 bases at J; junction bases unmatched: 8. Looked up from germline, CDR1 is DFQATT and CDR2 is SNEGSKA (reference sequence). The CDR3 region is CSATGGYGSSYNEQFF. In DNA, the CDR3 is TGCAGTGCTACAGGGGGCTACGGGAGCTCCTACAATGAGCAGTTCTTC.